The clone carrying this TCR beta chain was detected ten times or more. Its cognate antigen is unknown. This sample was included in a study of T cells after yellow fever vaccination. Study at large: Those fractions that held only low numbers of cells were prepared using the SMART-Seq v4 Ultra Low Input RNA kit. Study outcomes and limitations: Abundant clonotypes from the bulk population could have been carried over as contaminants into FACS-sorted repertoires. Among primary-vaccination clones, most reappeared after the booster, at 95% to 96% for CD4 and more than 75% for CD8.

A 5'RACE template-switching step, the method used to make TCR cDNA, added a universal primer site and UMIs. TCRdb independently ran MiXCR on the 5' RACE reads; one entry per CDR3 protein. Here the sample spans around 300,000 distinct CDR3 sequences, 4% to 5.5% being singletons. This CDR3 has 13 residues. Germline V CDR1 and CDR2: MNHEY, SVGEGT. V lost 10 bases to trimming and J lost 2 bases; unmatched junction nucleotides: 5. Here the sequenced sample was PBMCs, taken 15 days after the yellow fever booster vaccination. The chain carries TRBV6-2 or TRBV6-3 and TRBJ2-7, with 10 nucleotides matching TRBD1. This receptor was obtained from a man younger than 35 who received the YFV17D yellow fever vaccine. The CDR3 bases are TGTGCCATCTGGACAGGGGGGACCTACGAGCAGTACTTC. The encoded protein is CAIWTGGTYEQYF.